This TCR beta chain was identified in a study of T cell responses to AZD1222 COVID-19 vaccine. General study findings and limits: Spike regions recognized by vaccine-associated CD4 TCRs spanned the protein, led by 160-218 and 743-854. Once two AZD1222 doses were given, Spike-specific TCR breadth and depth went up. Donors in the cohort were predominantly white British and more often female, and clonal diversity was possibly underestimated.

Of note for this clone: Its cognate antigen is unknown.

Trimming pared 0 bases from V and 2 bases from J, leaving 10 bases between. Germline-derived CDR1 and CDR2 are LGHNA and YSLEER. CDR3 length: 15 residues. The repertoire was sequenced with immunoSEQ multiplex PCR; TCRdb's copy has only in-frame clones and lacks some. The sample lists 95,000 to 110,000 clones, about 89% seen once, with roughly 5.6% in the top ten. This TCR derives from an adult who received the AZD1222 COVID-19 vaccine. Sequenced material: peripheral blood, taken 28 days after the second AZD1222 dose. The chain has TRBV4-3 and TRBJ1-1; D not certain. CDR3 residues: CASSQDWLGNTEAFF. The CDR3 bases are TGCGCCAGCAGCCAAGATTGGTTAGGAAACACTGAAGCTTTCTTT.